This T cell receptor beta chain derives from a study of blood T cell repertoires in COVID-19. The protocol was immunoSEQ multiplex PCR, while the TCRdb copy is restricted to in-frame clones and leaves out a portion. Seen here are about 150,000 clones, more than 70% observed once, and the top ten hold around 19%. J was trimmed by 6 bases and V by 3 bases; bases with no gene match: 10. This CDR3 region has 16 residues. Germline-derived CDR1 and CDR2 are MNHNS and SASEGT. Source material: peripheral blood. The rearrangement links TRBV6-1 to TRBJ2-7; 11 bases line up with TRBD2. The TCR originated in a woman in her seventies who had recovered from COVID-19. CDR3 DNA: TGTGCCAGCAGTGAGTCCATAGCGGGAGGGCCTGCCGAGCAGTACTTC. As protein: CASSESIAGGPAEQYF.